This T cell receptor beta chain stems from a study of cytomegalovirus exposure and HLA in healthy donors (TCRdb year 2017). Study-level background: An earlier analysis of roughly 610 of the donors reported 250 to 350 Gb of sequence data and 100 million to 120 million unique TCR beta sequences obtained from 150 million to 200 million T cells. Among 300 to 450 genotyped donors of the cohort, an average of approximately 230,000 unique TCR beta nucleotide sequences were sequenced per donor, about a sixth of them non-productive. Among the roughly 400 genotyped donors, approximately 81% belonged to the genetic ancestry cluster associated with self-reported Caucasian donors. Several DR-DQ haplotypes were handled as single units for association and clustering, since linkage in the cohort was strong. Typing coverage varied by locus: roughly 629-640 donors for A, B, C, DRB1 and DQB1; under 550 for DQA1; some 610 for DPA1; approximately 450 for DPB1. In the later analysis, no new phenotypic data were used to find candidate immune exposures; instead, reliance was placed on TCR beta sequences and their occurrence across donors. A later analysis re-analyzed previously published TCR beta repertoires from 500 to 700 donors and added high-resolution HLA genotyping to study TCR occurrence patterns. A later genetic analysis used genome-wide SNP genotypes for 398 of the 666 donors, treating that subset as a discovery cohort. Donor age, sex, ethnicity and CMV serostatus were compiled alongside the repertoire data. The study aimed to test whether cataloging public T cell receptors could reveal signatures of past pathogen exposure. Every repertoire in the discovery cohort had been generated on one and the same sequencing platform. To predict cytomegalovirus infection status, the study combined high-throughput TCR immunosequencing, statistical association of individual TCRs with disease status, and machine learning. An earlier analysis of around 580 of the donors used high-throughput TCR beta sequencing to judge whether each TCR beta V gene segment behaved as functional or pseudogenic. Roughly 300 gigabases of sequencing data and approximately 93 million unique TCR sequences were included in an early release covering several hundred HLA-typed donors. The study profiled the T cell repertoires of 500 to 800 subjects by immunosequencing and related them to cytomegalovirus serostatus. In addition to the first cohort of 650 to 800 subjects, a separate validation cohort of 100 to 150 different subjects was used. Both class I and class II loci were covered by HLA typing, at four-digit resolution.

What the study reported, not specific to this receptor: Broadly in line with IMGT annotations, most TCR beta V segments showed up in productive rearrangements about 87% or about 30% of the time in an earlier analysis of roughly 590 of the donors. Linkage disequilibrium might explain the correlated functional status among segregating V segments, but an unknown experimental factor could not be ruled out. In a later analysis, TCR association rates were found to vary across HLA loci, with the most associated TCRs seen for DRB1 alleles and the fewest for HLA-C alleles. A total of some 180 TCR beta chains were listed by the study as associated with cytomegalovirus. The earlier analysis of around 600 of the donors excluded roughly 16 rarely observed V segments, including chromosome 9 orphons, because counts were too low. The authors suggested that the approach could potentially be generalized to other disease states and immunological phenotypes. Compared with equally common non-associated chains, HLA-associated TCR beta chains in a later analysis were more clonally expanded and had lower generation probabilities. Specific HLA alleles were associated with 16,951 TCR beta sequences at a false discovery rate of 0.05 in a later analysis. A further reported finding was that TCR beta sequences accurately predicted the HLA-A and HLA-B alleles for most subjects in the first cohort. A later genetic analysis reported fewer N-insertions in productive TCRs among donors in an Asian-associated ancestry cluster than the roughly 720-donor mean. Because HLA typing was missing for some donors at each locus, association tests included only the typed subset. According to a later analysis, parvovirus B19, influenza, CMV and Epstein-Barr virus appeared linked to several top co-occurrence clusters. Assigning TCR associations to individual alleles was difficult when HLA alleles, especially DR and DQ, strongly co-occurred. Most CMV-associated TCR beta chains appeared to be HLA-restricted in a later analysis, and the HLA associations seemed to be driven largely by CMV exposure. In vitro tests confirmed that three of the cytomegalovirus-associated TCR beta chains recognize cytomegalovirus antigens. The classifier was reported to diagnose cytomegalovirus status with high specificity and sensitivity in both the original and validation cohorts. The cohort was sequenced for TCR beta chains only, and without alpha or paired-chain data the features that could be detected were limited. Most TCR sequences were observed very rarely across donors, whereas some public TCRs were present in many individuals. A cluster of highly shared sequence variants was judged likely to be a technical artifact of the sequencing pipeline. Sequencing depth was assumed to be roughly uniform across donors in the presence/absence analyses, though that assumption may not hold. The 87-base-pair reads could not distinguish some IMGT-functional V segments, including TRBV6-2 and TRBV6-3, so those segments were excluded. An association between a missense DCLRE1C variant and V-gene and J-gene trimming of TCR beta chains was found in a later genetic analysis and replicated in an independent cohort. Immune exposure information for the cohort was limited to CMV serostatus.

The receptor library was made with the immunoSEQ multiplex PCR assay. A mixture of 60 forward primers for TCR Vbeta segments and 13 reverse primers for TCR Jbeta segments was used in the multiplex PCR. A multiplex PCR assay on genomic DNA amplified the CDR3 region of rearranged TCR beta genes. On the Illumina HiSeq System, the amplified TCR beta libraries were sequenced as 87-base-pair reads. The original methods were these. In a later analysis, tens of millions of unique TCR beta chains were counted across the 650 to 750 repertoires, and approximately 11 million of these chains were shared by at least two donors. A nearest-neighbor algorithm error-corrected the raw reads and collapsed the reads into unique sequences, merging closely related sequences to remove PCR and sequencing errors. Alignment of CDR3 sequences to IMGT reference sequences was used to assign V, D and J gene segments. For a sequence to be retained, a match of at least six nucleotides was required to both a V gene segment and a J gene segment. Rearrangements were classified as productive when the CDR3 lacked stop codons and remained in frame with V and J, and all other rearrangements were classified as non-productive. CDR3 was defined according to IMGT convention as the region running from the second conserved V-encoded cysteine to the conserved J-encoded phenylalanine. The earlier analysis of 500 to 650 of the donors excluded any sequence lacking an unambiguous match to a single V gene segment. An earlier analysis of about 600 of the donors called V segments functional above 56.7% productive rearrangements and segregating when the between-donor standard deviation exceeded 5%. A statistical classification framework was built to diagnose cytomegalovirus status from the catalog of TCR beta chain sequences. In a later analysis, V and J genes were assigned by comparing TCR nucleotide sequences against IMGT/GENE-DB human TR gene sequences. In a later analysis, CDR3 sequences and most-parsimonious VDJ recombination scenarios were assigned using the TCRdist pipeline. A later analysis defined each TCR beta chain by its CDR3 amino acid sequence plus V-gene family, and excluded reads lacking a unique V-gene family. A later analysis removed 500 to 600 highly shared, low-generation-probability nucleotide sequences to deal with suspected cross-contamination and a sequencing artifact. For each public chain, a later analysis derived a clonal expansion index from normalized ranks of inferred template counts within each repertoire. A later analysis computed generation probabilities with a VDJ recombination model fitted to out-of-frame rearrangements, and checked the results against IGoR. Hypergeometric tests were used in a later analysis to score TCR-TCR, TCR-HLA and TCR-CMV co-occurrence, with a repertoire-size bias correction applied to the TCR pairs. False discovery rates were estimated in a later analysis by permuting HLA or CMV assignments 20 times. In a later analysis, co-occurring TCRs were grouped with DBSCAN, and TCRdist sequence similarity was added when clustering was performed within HLA-allele-positive subsets. Co-occurrence clustering excluded repertoires with fewer than 30,000 or more than 120,000 public chains, plus five with anomalous nucleotide sharing. TCRdb's version of the immuneACCESS table is confined to in-frame rearrangements and falls short of the full clone set. An unresolved V gene accounts for under half of the shortfall where checked; the remainder is of unknown origin. V and J calls and clone size are as listed in that table; D and trimming were resolved from the DNA. Present in this sample are roughly 93,000 clones, around 72% of which were seen just once. Approximately 1.8% of the sample is held by the ten biggest clonotypes.

The cohort comprised 670 or so healthy bone marrow donors. At the time of sampling, all cohort members were nominally healthy, though unrecorded immune exposures were likely present. The donor was CMV seronegative and belonged to the group of several hundred seronegative cohort members. Each donor provided a peripheral blood sample, and peripheral blood mononuclear cells were used for TCR beta sequencing. Genomic DNA was extracted from the blood cell samples with the Qiagen DNeasy Blood Extraction Kit. The germline V gene provides CDR1 MRHNA and CDR2 SNTAGT. Inclusive of the bounding cysteine and phenylalanine, the CDR3 is 14 residues long. The only DNA kept is the CDR3, 42 bases in frame from the first base. V is cut by 4 bases and J by 9 bases, and the space between the germline ends is 16 bases. Regarding this clone: The antigen it recognizes is unknown. No qualities accompany the bases; no much larger clone lies one base away.

The sequence derives from a male donor in good health and CMV-seronegative. The specimen sequenced was PBMCs. This sequence uses TRBV6-4 and TRBJ1-5; the best D guess is TRBD1, with 5 bases matching. The CDR3 has the sequence CASSADGGVGPQHF. The bases are TGTGCCAGCAGTGCGGACGGGGGGGTTGGGCCCCAGCATTTT.